The text below deals with one TCR beta chain. This receptor's antigen is unknown. With a much larger clone just one base away, this may be a read error. The library was produced with PCR. Sequencing took place on an Illumina HiSeq 2500. TCR libraries were prepared with molecular barcoding, using unique molecular identifiers to normalize TCRbeta repertoire quantification. TCRdb cleaned the public reads at Q25 with fastp, built clones with MiXCR and kept in-frame beta chains. For every CDR3 protein sequence, its rows merge into one entry that carries the most common genes and DNA. The sample table contains about 110,000 distinct CDR3 sequences; only one count was recorded for about 9.4% of them. Around 8.2% of the sample is held by the ten biggest clonotypes. This specimen comes from a study of T-cell reconstitution after alpha-beta-depleted transplantation in children (dated by TCRdb to the mid-2010s). In terms of the full investigation: T-cell immune reconstitution after TCRalphabeta/CD19-depleted allogeneic hematopoietic cell transplantation in children was quantitatively tracked in the study by means of TCR repertoire profiling.

Trimming removed 2 bases from V and 4 bases from J, leaving 14 bases between the germline ends. Counted from cysteine to phenylalanine, this CDR3 has 15 amino acids. Only the CDR3 DNA is retained, 45 bases long and in frame from the first base. This TCR derives from a human donor who donated a stem cell graft to a child with acute lymphoblastic leukemia. This receptor chain uses TRBV12-3 or TRBV12-4 and TRBJ2-5; a weak D assignment points to TRBD2 (6 bases agree). The material sequenced was PBMCs from the stem cell graft donor, taken from the stem cell graft. The DNA sequence reads TGTGCCAGCAGTTTATCCGACGGGAGTGGAGAGACCCAGTACTTC. This encodes CASSLSDGSGETQYF.